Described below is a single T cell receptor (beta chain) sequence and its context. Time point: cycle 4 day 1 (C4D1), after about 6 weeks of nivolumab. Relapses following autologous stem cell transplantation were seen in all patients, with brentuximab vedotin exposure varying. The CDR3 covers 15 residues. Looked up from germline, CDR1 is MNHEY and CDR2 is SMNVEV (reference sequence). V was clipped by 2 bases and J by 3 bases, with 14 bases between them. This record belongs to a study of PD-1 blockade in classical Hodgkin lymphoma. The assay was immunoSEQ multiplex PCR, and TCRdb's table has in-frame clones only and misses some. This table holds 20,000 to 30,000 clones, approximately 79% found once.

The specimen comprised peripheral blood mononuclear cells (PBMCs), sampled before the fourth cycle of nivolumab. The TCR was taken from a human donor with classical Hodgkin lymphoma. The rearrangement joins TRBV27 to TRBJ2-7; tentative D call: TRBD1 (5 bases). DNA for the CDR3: TGTGCCAGCAGTTTAATGGGGCCTCTAAGCTACGAGCAGTACTTC. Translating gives CASSLMGPLSYEQYF.